This T cell receptor beta chain appears in the sequencing data of a study of blood T cell repertoires in COVID-19. The protocol was immunoSEQ multiplex PCR, while the TCRdb copy is restricted to in-frame clones and leaves out a portion. The sample lists approximately 250,000 clones, 80% to 90% seen once, with more than 0.75% in the top ten. The CDR3 runs to 13 residues. With 5 bases removed from V and 1 base from J, the gap between germline ends came to 8 bases. V gene TRBV12-3 or TRBV12-4 combines with J gene TRBJ1-2, with D perhaps TRBD1 (6 bases). The source is a man aged 40-55 years with acute or convalescent COVID-19. Sequencing was performed on peripheral blood. The CDR3 bases are TGTGCCAGCAGTCAGGGGATTAACTATGGCTACACCTTC. This codes for CASSQGINYGYTF.